Listed here are 10 T cell receptor beta chains from one sample, sequenced in a study of cytomegalovirus exposure and HLA in healthy donors. 60 Vbeta and 13 Jbeta primers were used in PCR. Generated by immunoSEQ multiplex PCR, the TCRdb table keeps only in-frame clones and is missing some. Found here are 200,000 or so clones, 60% to 80% of them singletons; the top ten hold 3.5% to 4%. Sequencing was done on a sample of PBMCs. Receptors were obtained from a male donor in good health and CMV-seronegative.

There are a few counts of this clone. The genes are TRBV5-5 and TRBJ1-1; no definite D call. The CDR3 totals 16 residues. Trimming took 6 bases from V and 4 from J, leaving 22 bases between them. Germline lookup yields CDR1 SGHKS and CDR2 YYEKEE (reference sequence). The CDR3 loop reads CASTGRHQNLGTEAFF. In DNA form, the CDR3 reads TGTGCCAGCACTGGGAGACACCAAAATTTGGGCACTGAAGCTTTCTTT.

V is TRBV2 and J is TRBJ1-1; D not certain. CDR1 SNHLY and CDR2 FYNNEI come from the germline V gene. This CDR3 comprises 13 residues. Trimming pared 4 bases from V and 4 bases from J, leaving 10 bases between. CDR3 sequence: CASSGSRSTEAFF. CDR3 bases: TGTGCCAGCAGTGGGAGCCGGAGCACTGAAGCTTTCTTT.

The chain carries TRBV7-2 and TRBJ1-2, with 9 bases aligning to TRBD1. CDR3 length equals 14 residues. Germline V CDR1 and CDR2: SGHTA, FQGNSA. V was clipped by 5 bases and J by 0 bases; unmatched bases: 1. CDR3 amino acids: CASSRDRANYGYTF. The CDR3 nucleotides read TGTGCCAGCAGCCGGGACAGGGCTAACTATGGCTACACCTTC.

The chain has TRBV7-9 and TRBJ2-2; possible D gene TRBD2, 6 bases. In germline, CDR1 is SEHNR, CDR2 FQNEAQ (reference sequence). Trimming took off 10 bases at V and 1 base at J, with 19 bases between the two ends. CDR3 size: 16 residues. Here the CDR3 reads CANLGLGLLNTGELFF. The DNA of the CDR3 is TGTGCCAACCTCGGATTAGGACTACTGAACACCGGGGAGCTGTTTTTT.

In its sample, this clone was seen a few times. The chain joins TRBV6-5 to TRBJ1-1, with no clear D. Germline loops: CDR1 MNHEY, CDR2 SVGAGI. The CDR3 covers 14 residues. V was cut by 2 bases and J by 5 bases, with 12 bases left in between. Here the CDR3 reads CASSYDGFRTEAFF. The CDR3, as DNA: TGTGCCAGCAGTTACGATGGCTTCAGAACTGAAGCTTTCTTT.

The rearrangement joins TRBV7-9 to TRBJ1-1; the D gene is possibly TRBD1 (5 bases). The CDR3 runs 19 residues. Per germline, CDR1 SEHNR and CDR2 FQNEAQ (reference sequence). Trimming removed 4 bases at V and 2 bases at J, with 26 bases between. CDR3 sequence: CASSSGGESQQTPNTEAFF. CDR3 sequence (DNA): TGTGCCAGCAGCTCGGGGGGGGAGTCTCAACAGACACCCAACACTGAAGCTTTCTTT.

This clone was seen only once. The chain links TRBV19 to TRBJ1-1, with 7 bases lining up with TRBD1. The V gene's germline CDR1 is LNHDA and CDR2 SQIVND (reference sequence). V lost 6 bases, J lost 5 bases, and 6 bases stayed unmatched. CDR3 size: 13 residues. The CDR3 spells CASRPTGVTEAFF. The DNA of the CDR3 is TGTGCCAGTAGACCTACAGGGGTTACTGAAGCTTTCTTT.

V gene TRBV6-6 combines with J gene TRBJ1-1, with 10 bases fitting TRBD1. V was clipped by 4 bases and J by 4 bases; unmatched bases: 3. This CDR3 is built from 14 residues. Per germline, CDR1 MNHNY and CDR2 SVGAGI (reference sequence). The CDR3 coding sequence is TGTGCCAGCAGTTCCAGACAGGGGGCCACTGAAGCTTTCTTT. It specifies CASSSRQGATEAFF.

The CDR3 region has the DNA TGTGCCTGGAGTGAGACTCTAGCGGGAGCGGGCGAGCAGTACTTC. It is translated as CAWSETLAGAGEQYF. The rearrangement uses TRBV30 and TRBJ2-7, with 10 bases aligning to TRBD2. The V and J ends lost 1 base and 6 bases, in that order; junction bases with no gene match: 9. Germline V lookup: CDR1 GTSNPN, CDR2 SVGIG (reference sequence). This CDR3 has 15 residues. Together with reference TRBV30 and TRBJ2-7, the CDR3 gives the full variable domain: SQTIHQWPATLVQPVGSPLSLECTVEGTSNPNLYWYRQAAGRGLQLLFYSVGIGQISSEVPQNLSASRPQDRQFILSSKKLLLSDSGFYLCAWSETLAGAGEQYFGPGTRLTVT.

J is TRBJ2-7 and V is TRBV18; maybe TRBD2 (5 bases). The germline gives CDR1 KGHSH, CDR2 LQKENI. The CDR3 consists of 14 residues. The V end lost 6 bases, the J end lost 3 bases, and 15 bases lay between the germline ends. CDR3 protein: CASSSRGEGYEQYF. The CDR3 DNA follows: TGTGCCAGCTCCAGCCGGGGTGAGGGCTACGAGCAGTACTTC.